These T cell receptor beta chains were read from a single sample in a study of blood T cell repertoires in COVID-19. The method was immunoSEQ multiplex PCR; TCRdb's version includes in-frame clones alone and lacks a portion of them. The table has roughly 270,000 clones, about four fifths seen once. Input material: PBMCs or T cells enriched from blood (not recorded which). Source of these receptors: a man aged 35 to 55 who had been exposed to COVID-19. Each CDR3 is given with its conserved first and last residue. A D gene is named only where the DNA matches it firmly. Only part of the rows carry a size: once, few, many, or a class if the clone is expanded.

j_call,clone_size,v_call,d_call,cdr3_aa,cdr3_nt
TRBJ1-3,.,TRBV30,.,CAWSVSGGGNTIYF,TGTGCCTGGAGTGTAAGTGGAGGTGGAAACACCATATATTTT
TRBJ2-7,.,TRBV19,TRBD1,CASSIQPKGAYEQYF,TGTGCCAGTAGTATACAACCGAAGGGGGCTTACGAGCAGTACTTC
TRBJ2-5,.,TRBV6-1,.,CASSEADGEKETQYF,TGTGCCAGCAGTGAAGCGGACGGGGAGAAAGAGACCCAGTACTTC
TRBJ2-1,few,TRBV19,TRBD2,CASSFLAGVGNEQFF,TGTGCCAGTAGTTTCCTAGCGGGAGTTGGGAATGAGCAGTTCTTC
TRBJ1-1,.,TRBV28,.,CASREQATEAFF,TGTGCCAGCAGAGAACAGGCCACTGAAGCTTTCTTT
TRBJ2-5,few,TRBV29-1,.,CSVQGLVETQYF,TGCAGCGTTCAAGGCCTAGTTGAGACCCAGTACTTC
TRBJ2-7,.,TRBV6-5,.,CASSYGRRTYEQYF,TGTGCCAGCAGTTACGGGCGCAGAACCTACGAGCAGTACTTC
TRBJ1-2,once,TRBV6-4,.,CASSDSTGAGGYTF,TGTGCCAGCAGTGACTCAACAGGAGCGGGGGGCTACACCTTC
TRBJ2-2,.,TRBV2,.,CASRSPGSGATGELFF,TGTGCCAGCAGATCGCCGGGATCAGGGGCCACCGGGGAGCTGTTTTTT
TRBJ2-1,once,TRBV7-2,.,CASSFYPLGRQVYNEQFF,TGTGCCAGCAGCTTCTACCCCTTGGGGAGGCAGGTCTACAATGAGCAGTTCTTC
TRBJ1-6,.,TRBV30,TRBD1,CARQGARNSPLHF,TGTGCCCGTCAGGGGGCTAGGAATTCACCCCTCCACTTT
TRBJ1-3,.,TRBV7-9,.,CASLGGAGNTIYF,TGTGCCAGCCTTGGAGGCGCCGGAAACACCATATATTTT
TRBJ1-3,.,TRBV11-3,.,CASSFRGYTIYF,TGTGCCAGCAGCTTCAGAGGGTACACCATATATTTT
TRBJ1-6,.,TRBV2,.,CASSGAPGSPLHF,TGTGCCAGCAGTGGGGCCCCGGGGTCACCCCTCCACTTT
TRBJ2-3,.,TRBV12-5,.,CASGLGRVADTQYF,TGTGCTAGTGGTTTGGGCAGGGTGGCAGATACGCAGTATTTT
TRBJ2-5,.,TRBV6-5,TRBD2,CASSRLAGETQYF,TGTGCCAGCAGTAGACTAGCGGGGGAGACCCAGTACTTC
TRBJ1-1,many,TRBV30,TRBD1,CAWSGRTTGALGAFF,TGTGCCTGGAGTGGCCGAACGACAGGGGCGCTGGGAGCTTTCTTT
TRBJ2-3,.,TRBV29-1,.,CSVGGGSTDTQYF,TGCAGCGTTGGTGGCGGGAGCACAGATACGCAGTATTTT
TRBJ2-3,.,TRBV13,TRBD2,CASSASGSMRTDTQYF,TGTGCCAGCAGCGCTAGCGGGAGCATGAGGACAGATACGCAGTATTTT
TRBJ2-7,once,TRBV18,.,CASSVNRATYEQYF,TGTGCCAGCTCAGTGAACAGGGCTACCTACGAGCAGTACTTC
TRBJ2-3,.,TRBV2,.,CASNVASDTDTQYF,TGTGCCAGCAATGTTGCTAGCGACACAGATACGCAGTATTTT
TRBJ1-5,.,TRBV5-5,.,CASSRTGVREGPQHF,TGTGCCAGCAGCCGTACAGGCGTGAGGGAGGGGCCCCAGCATTTT
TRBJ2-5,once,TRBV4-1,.,CASSQDNVETQYF,TGCGCCAGCAGCCAAGACAATGTGGAGACCCAGTACTTC
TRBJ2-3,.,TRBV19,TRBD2,CASTPSGTSTDTQYF,TGTGCCAGTACCCCTAGCGGGACTAGCACAGATACGCAGTATTTT